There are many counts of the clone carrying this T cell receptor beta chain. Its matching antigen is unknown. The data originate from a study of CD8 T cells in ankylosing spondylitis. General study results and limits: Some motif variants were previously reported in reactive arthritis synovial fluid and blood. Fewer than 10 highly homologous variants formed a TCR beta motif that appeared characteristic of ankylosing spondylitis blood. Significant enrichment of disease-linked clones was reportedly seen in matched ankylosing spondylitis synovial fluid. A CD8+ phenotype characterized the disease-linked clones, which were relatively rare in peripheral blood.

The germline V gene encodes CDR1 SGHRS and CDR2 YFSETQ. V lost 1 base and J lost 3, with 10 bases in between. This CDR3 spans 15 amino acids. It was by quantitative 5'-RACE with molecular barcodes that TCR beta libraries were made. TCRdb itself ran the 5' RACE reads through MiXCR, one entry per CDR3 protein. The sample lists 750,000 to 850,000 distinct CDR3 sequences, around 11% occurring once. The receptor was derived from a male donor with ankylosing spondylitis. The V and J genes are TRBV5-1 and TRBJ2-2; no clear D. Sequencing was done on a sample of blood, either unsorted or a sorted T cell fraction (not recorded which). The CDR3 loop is CASSLRAGDTGELFF. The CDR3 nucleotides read TGCGCCAGCAGCTTGAGGGCAGGAGACACCGGGGAGCTGTTTTTT.